Listed here is a single T cell receptor beta chain. The antigen is unknown. The PCR made use of 60 Vbeta and 13 Jbeta primers. TCRdb's table, derived via immunoSEQ multiplex PCR, lists solely in-frame clones and lacks some. The data contain around 110,000 clones, under 85% of them singletons. The source of the sample is a study of cytomegalovirus exposure and HLA in healthy donors. Study summary: Early release data held 80 million to 100 million unique TCRs from HLA-typed donors.

Study-wide results and caveats: An analysis that came later showed most CMV-associated TCR beta chains appearing HLA-restricted.

Germline CDR1 is MNHEY and CDR2 is SMNVEV (reference sequence). This CDR3 region has 14 residues. The germline V and J ends were trimmed by 6 bases and 5 bases, with 16 bases remaining between them. Healthy bone marrow donors made up the donor group. The sequenced sample consisted of PBMCs. The chain couples TRBV27 to TRBJ1-1, with TRBD1 as a possible D gene (6 bases). This TCR came from a woman in her late teens or twenties in good health and CMV-seronegative. The CDR3 sequence is CASSLAGAGTEAFF. The CDR3 DNA reads TGTGCCAGCAGCTTGGCGGGGGCTGGGACTGAAGCTTTCTTT.